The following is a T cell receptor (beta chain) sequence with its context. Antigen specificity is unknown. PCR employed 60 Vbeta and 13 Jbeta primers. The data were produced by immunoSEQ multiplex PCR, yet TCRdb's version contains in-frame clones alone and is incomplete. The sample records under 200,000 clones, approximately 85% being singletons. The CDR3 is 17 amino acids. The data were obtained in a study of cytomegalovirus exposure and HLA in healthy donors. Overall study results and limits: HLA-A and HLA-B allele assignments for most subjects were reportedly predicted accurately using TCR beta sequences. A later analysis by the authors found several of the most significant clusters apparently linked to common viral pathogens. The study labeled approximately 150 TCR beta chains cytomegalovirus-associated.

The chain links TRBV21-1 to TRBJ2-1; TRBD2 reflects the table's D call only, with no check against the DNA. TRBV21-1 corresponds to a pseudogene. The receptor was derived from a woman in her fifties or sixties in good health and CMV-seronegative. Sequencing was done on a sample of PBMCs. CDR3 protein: CASSKGPSGRPYNEQFF. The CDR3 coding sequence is TGTGCCAGCAGCAAAGGTCCTAGCGGGAGGCCCTACAATGAGCAGTTCTTC.